These 28 T cell receptor beta chains came from one sample sequenced in a study of CD8 T cells in ankylosing spondylitis. Overall study results and limits: Ankylosing spondylitis blood appeared to be characterized by a TCR beta motif of about 8 highly homologous variants.

No antigen has been assigned to these receptors. TCRdb itself ran the 5' RACE reads through MiXCR, one entry per CDR3 protein. The table includes a few hundred thousand distinct CDR3 sequences, approximately 8% detected once. Sequences were obtained from blood, either unsorted or a sorted T cell fraction (not recorded which). The source of these receptors is a male donor with ankylosing spondylitis.

This clonotype has more than one count but fewer than ten. This chain uses TRBV7-9 with TRBJ2-7; the D is unclear. Germline-derived CDR1 and CDR2 are SEHNR and FQNEAQ (reference sequence). This CDR3 comprises 12 residues. Trimming took 2 bases from V and 7 from J, leaving 9 bases between them. The CDR3 spells CASSLLVGEQYF. In DNA, the CDR3 is TGTGCCAGCAGCTTACTTGTCGGAGAGCAGTACTTC.

This clonotype was detected many times. This chain joins TRBV20-1 and TRBJ2-5; perhaps TRBD2 as D (5 bases). Trimming pared 5 bases from V and 5 bases from J, leaving 15 bases between. This CDR3 spans 13 amino acids. Germline V gene lookup returns CDR1 DFQATT and CDR2 SNEGSKA (reference sequence). For the CDR3, the DNA is TGCAGTGCTTCCCGGACTGTCTTGGAGACCCAGTACTTC. This sequence encodes CSASRTVLETQYF.

This clonotype occurred a few times. The V and J genes are TRBV4-2 and TRBJ2-1; the match to TRBD2 covers 8 bases. Germline V gene data show CDR1 as LGHNA and CDR2 as YNFKEQ. V shed 2 bases and J 10 bases; nucleotides not matched to a gene: 7. The CDR3 contains 14 residues. CDR3 nucleotides: TGTGCCAGCAGCCAACCGGGACTAGTAAACGAGCAGTTCTTC. Amino acids: CASSQPGLVNEQFF.

This clonotype appeared many times. This rearrangement joins TRBV24-1 to TRBJ2-1; 7 positions match TRBD2. Germline V gives CDR1 KGHDR, CDR2 SFDVKD. The CDR3 length is 16 residues. The J segment lost 7 bases and the V segment lost 5 bases, leaving 13 bases of the junction unmatched. CDR3: CATSVPLAGVGNEQFF. CDR3 coding DNA: TGTGCCACCAGTGTACCTCTCGCGGGAGTCGGGAATGAGCAGTTCTTC.

This chain connects TRBV6-4 to TRBJ2-1; D remains unclear. The germline V and J ends were trimmed by 0 bases and 8 bases, with 8 bases remaining between them. The CDR3 contains 13 residues. CDR1 is MRHNA, CDR2 SNTAGT, per germline. Written as DNA, the CDR3 is TGTGCCAGCAGTGACTCGTGGGTCGATGAGCAGTTCTTC. Translation gives CASSDSWVDEQFF.

This clonotype was counted ten times or more. The chain is built from TRBV6-1 and TRBJ1-3; tentative D call: TRBD1 (5 bases). This CDR3 region has 17 residues. V lost 7 bases, J lost 0 bases, and 19 bases lay in between. Germline CDR1 and CDR2: MNHNS and SASEGT. DNA for the CDR3: TGTGCCAGCACGGATCCAGGGATAGTTTACTCTGGAAACACCATATATTTT. Its protein product is CASTDPGIVYSGNTIYF.

V is TRBV28 and J is TRBJ2-1; 9 nucleotides agree with TRBD2. Trimming removed 7 bases from V and 8 bases from J; junction bases left unmatched: 12. The CDR3 extends over 15 amino acids. In germline, CDR1 is MDHEN, CDR2 SYDVKM. The CDR3 reads CASKIGGRAYYEQFF. Written as DNA, the CDR3 is TGTGCCAGCAAAATTGGCGGGAGGGCCTATTATGAGCAGTTCTTC.

J is TRBJ2-2 and V is TRBV6-1, with 7 bases identical to TRBD2. The CDR3 loop spans 14 amino acids. The J segment lost 10 bases and the V segment lost 6 bases, leaving 11 bases of the junction unmatched. Germline V gene data show CDR1 as MNHNS and CDR2 as SASEGT. The CDR3 nucleotides are TGTGCCAGCAGCCGGTTTAGCGGGCTAGTGGAGCTGTTTTTT. Translation: CASSRFSGLVELFF.

The chain joins TRBV4-2 to TRBJ2-5, with 15 bases aligning to TRBD2. Germline CDR1 LGHNA, CDR2 YNFKEQ. The CDR3 spans 16 residues. V lost 1 base to trimming and J lost 4 bases; unmatched junction nucleotides: 1. The CDR3, as DNA: TGTGCCAGCAGCCAAGTGGGACTAGCGGGAGGAGAGACCCAGTACTTC. Its protein product is CASSQVGLAGGETQYF.

Only a few counts were recorded for this clonotype. This rearrangement joins TRBV6-1 to TRBJ2-2, with TRBD2 matching 12 bases. The germline V gene has CDR1 MNHNS and CDR2 SASEGT. The CDR3 has 15 residues. J lost 4 bases, V lost 8 bases, and 5 bases had no gene match. DNA of the CDR3: TGTGCCAGCCGGCGACTAGCGGGAGTCACCGGGGAGCTGTTTTTT. Its translation: CASRRLAGVTGELFF.

This clonotype was seen a handful of times. The chain is built from TRBV30 and TRBJ2-3; 8 bases line up with TRBD1. Germline CDR1 GTSNPN, CDR2 SVGIG (reference sequence). V shed 0 bases and J 4 bases; nucleotides not matched to a gene: 9. This CDR3 has 16 residues. CDR3: CAWSVVVTGVADTQYF. CDR3 bases: TGTGCCTGGAGTGTAGTCGTGACAGGGGTAGCAGATACGCAGTATTTT.

This clonotype was detected many times. The V gene is TRBV12-3 or TRBV12-4, the J gene TRBJ2-5; 9 bases are a match to TRBD1. J lost 5 bases, V lost 5 bases, and 6 bases had no gene match. The CDR3 is 14 residues long. As DNA, the CDR3 is TGTGCCAGCAGTATAACCGGGACAGGGGAGACCCAGTACTTC. It is translated as CASSITGTGETQYF.

This chain uses TRBV25-1 with TRBJ1-4; TRBD1 might be the D (5 bases). The length of the CDR3 is 16 residues. V lost 1 base, J lost 0 bases, and 9 bases lay in between. CDR1 is MGHDK and CDR2 is SYGVNS in the germline V gene. Written as DNA, the CDR3 is TGTGCCAGCAGTGAATCCGGGGGTCCAACTAATGAAAAACTGTTTTTT. This codes for CASSESGGPTNEKLFF.

This clonotype has more than one count but fewer than ten. J is TRBJ2-5 and V is TRBV6-2 or TRBV6-3; TRBD1 agrees at 7 bases. Germline CDR1 is MNHEY and CDR2 is SVGEGT. This CDR3 has 16 residues. Losses at the gene ends were 6 bases for V and 5 bases for J; bases not matched to a gene: 15. The CDR3 reads CASSRSETGLSETQYF. The CDR3 nucleotides are TGTGCCAGCAGCCGATCCGAGACAGGGCTGAGTGAGACCCAGTACTTC.

This clonotype appeared many times. This sequence joins TRBV12-3 or TRBV12-4 and TRBJ2-3; perhaps D is TRBD1 or TRBD2 (6 bases each). The CDR3 contains 15 residues. Trimming took off 1 base at V and 3 bases at J, with 11 bases between the two ends. The CDR3 DNA sequence: TGTGCCAGCAGTTTAGGGGGGGCGAGGACAGATACGCAGTATTTT. Translating it yields CASSLGGARTDTQYF.

V and J are TRBV28 and TRBJ2-1; 12 bases are a match to TRBD2. CDR3 size: 16 residues. V lost 5 bases to trimming and J lost 3 bases; unmatched junction nucleotides: 5. CDR1 is MDHEN and CDR2 is SYDVKM in the germline V gene. This CDR3 is CASSRLAGGFYNEQFF. CDR3 coding DNA: TGTGCCAGCAGTCGCCTAGCGGGAGGGTTCTACAATGAGCAGTTCTTC.

This chain joins TRBV20-1 and TRBJ2-1, with 9 bases aligning to TRBD2. From germline, CDR1 is DFQATT and CDR2 SNEGSKA (reference sequence). The ends lost 2 bases at V and 4 bases at J; junction bases unmatched: 6. CDR3 length: 15 amino acids. DNA of the CDR3: TGCAGTGCTAGAAGGCAAGCGGGGGGTTACAATGAGCAGTTCTTC. Protein sequence: CSARRQAGGYNEQFF.

This clonotype was observed a few times. The chain is built from TRBV25-1 and TRBJ2-7, with TRBD1 identical over 7 bases. The CDR3 is 14 amino acids. V lost 5 bases and J lost 4; bases outside the gene matches: 8. The germline CDR1 and CDR2 sequences are MGHDK and SYGVNS. For the CDR3, the DNA is TGTGCCAGCAGTAACACCGGGACAGAATACGAGCAGTACTTC. It is translated as CASSNTGTEYEQYF.

This clonotype appeared a few times. In DNA form, the CDR3 reads TGCAGCGTTGACAGCGGGAGGGCCGAGGAGCAGTACTTC. Translation: CSVDSGRAEEQYF. The chain couples TRBV29-1 to TRBJ2-7, with TRBD2 matching 10 bases. J was trimmed by 7 bases and V by 3 bases; bases with no gene match: 6. The CDR3 contains 13 residues. The germline gives CDR1 SQVTM, CDR2 ANQGSEA.

The CDR3 region is CASSLGMTGWWTQYF. The CDR3 DNA reads as TGTGCCAGCAGCTTAGGGATGACCGGGTGGTGGACCCAGTACTTC. The chain has TRBV7-6 and TRBJ2-5; D is ambiguous. Germline loops: CDR1 SGHVS, CDR2 FNYEAQ. V gave up 1 base and J gave up 7 bases, with 16 bases separating them. This CDR3 contains 15 residues.

For the CDR3, the DNA is TGTGCCAGCGGACCGGGGGAGCAGTTCTTC. Its translation: CASGPGEQFF. The chain recombines TRBV6-2 or TRBV6-3 with TRBJ2-1; a weak D match, TRBD2 (5 bases). The germline gives CDR1 MNHEY, CDR2 SVGEGT. This CDR3 contains 10 residues. The germline V and J ends were trimmed by 8 bases and 10 bases, with 9 bases remaining between them.

This clonotype was observed at least ten times. The chain combines TRBV6-1 with TRBJ1-4; 9 bases line up with TRBD1. With V trimmed by 9 bases and J by 3 bases, 8 bases remained unmatched. This CDR3 comprises 15 residues. Germline V gene sequence: CDR1 MNHNS, CDR2 SASEGT. CDR3 DNA sequence: TGTGCCAGTACACGACAGGGGGATTCTAATGAAAAACTGTTTTTT. Protein product: CASTRQGDSNEKLFF.

J is TRBJ2-1 and V is TRBV24-1; 12 nucleotides line up with TRBD2. This CDR3 spans 17 amino acids. Germline V gene data show CDR1 as KGHDR and CDR2 as SFDVKD. V lost 3 bases, J lost 0 bases, and 2 bases stayed unmatched. Written as DNA, the CDR3 is TGTGCCACCAGTGATCCGACTAGCGGGAGCTCCTACAATGAGCAGTTCTTC. Translation: CATSDPTSGSSYNEQFF.

This clonotype was seen repeatedly, ten times or more. This rearrangement joins TRBV10-3 to TRBJ2-3; 8 bases align to TRBD2. Looked up from germline, CDR1 is ENHRY and CDR2 is SYGVKD. V shed 6 bases and J 0 bases; nucleotides not matched to a gene: 5. CDR3 length equals 15 residues. The CDR3 sequence is CAIRASGSSTDTQYF. The CDR3 DNA sequence: TGTGCCATCAGGGCAAGCGGGAGCAGCACAGATACGCAGTATTTT.

This clonotype was detected ten times or more. The rearrangement uses TRBV7-9 and TRBJ2-1; 10 bases map to TRBD2. Germline V lookup: CDR1 SEHNR, CDR2 FQNEAQ (reference sequence). The CDR3 sequence is 15 residues long. V shed 5 bases and J 6 bases; nucleotides not matched to a gene: 7. This chain's CDR3 is CASSATSGIINEQFF. CDR3 DNA: TGTGCCAGCAGCGCCACTAGCGGGATTATCAATGAGCAGTTCTTC.

This clonotype came up many times. The J gene is TRBJ2-5, the V gene TRBV10-3; the D is unclear. The CDR3 spans 11 residues. V was trimmed by 8 bases and J by 0 bases, leaving 4 bases between them. Germline V gene sequence: CDR1 ENHRY, CDR2 SYGVKD. DNA of the CDR3: TGTGCCATCCGGAACCAAGAGACCCAGTACTTC. Translating it yields CAIRNQETQYF.

In this sample, this clonotype turned up many times. This chain connects TRBV9 to TRBJ2-1; D gene uncertain. The CDR3 sequence is 12 residues long. V was pared by 0 bases and J by 11 bases, with 9 bases between. Looked up from germline, CDR1 is SGDLS and CDR2 is YYNGEE. In DNA form, the CDR3 reads TGTGCCAGCAGCGTAGCTACCAGCAAGCAGTTCTTC. It codes for CASSVATSKQFF.

The chain joins TRBV7-3 to TRBJ2-1, with D unclear. Germline lookup yields CDR1 SGHTA and CDR2 FQGTGA. The V and J ends lost 3 bases and 8 bases respectively, with 14 bases between them. The CDR3 contains 14 residues. CDR3 coding DNA: TGTGCCAGCAGCTTCGGTTCCCCCCTCGATGAGCAGTTCTTC. Translation: CASSFGSPLDEQFF. Full variable domain (outside the CDR3, taken from reference TRBV7-3 and TRBJ2-1): GAGVSQTPSNKVTEKGKYVELRCDPISGHTALYWYRQSLGQGPEFLIYFQGTGAADDSGLPNDRFFAVRPEGSVSTLKIQRTERGDSAVYLCASSFGSPLDEQFFGPGTRLTVL.